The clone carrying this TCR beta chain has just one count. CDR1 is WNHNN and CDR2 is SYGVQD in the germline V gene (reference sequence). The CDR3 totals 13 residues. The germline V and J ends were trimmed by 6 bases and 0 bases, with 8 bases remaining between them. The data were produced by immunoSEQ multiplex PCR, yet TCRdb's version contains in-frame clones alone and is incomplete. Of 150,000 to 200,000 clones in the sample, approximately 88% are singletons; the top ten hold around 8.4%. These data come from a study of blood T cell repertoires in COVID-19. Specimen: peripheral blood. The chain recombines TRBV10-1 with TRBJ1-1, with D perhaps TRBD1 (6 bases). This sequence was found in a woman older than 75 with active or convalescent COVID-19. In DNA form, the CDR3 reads TGCGCCAGCAGCGGACAGATGAACACTGAAGCTTTCTTT. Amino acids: CASSGQMNTEAFF.